This TCR beta chain was profiled in a study of cytotoxic CD8 clonotypes in ibrutinib-treated CLL. This CDR3 comprises 17 residues. A few counts support this clone. Measured with immunoSEQ multiplex PCR; TCRdb has only the in-frame clones, and not every one. The repertoire includes 200,000 to 250,000 clones, roughly three quarters of them detected once, and about an eighth sits in the top ten. The TCR was taken from a human donor with chronic lymphocytic leukemia. This sequence joins TRBV21-1 and TRBJ2-3. TRBV21-1 is a pseudogene locus. The sequences come from PBMCs, collected after 12 months of ibrutinib treatment. CDR3 coding DNA: TGTGCCAGCAGCATTCAAGTGGGACGGGACAGCACAGATACGCAGTATTTT. This encodes CASSIQVGRDSTDTQYF.